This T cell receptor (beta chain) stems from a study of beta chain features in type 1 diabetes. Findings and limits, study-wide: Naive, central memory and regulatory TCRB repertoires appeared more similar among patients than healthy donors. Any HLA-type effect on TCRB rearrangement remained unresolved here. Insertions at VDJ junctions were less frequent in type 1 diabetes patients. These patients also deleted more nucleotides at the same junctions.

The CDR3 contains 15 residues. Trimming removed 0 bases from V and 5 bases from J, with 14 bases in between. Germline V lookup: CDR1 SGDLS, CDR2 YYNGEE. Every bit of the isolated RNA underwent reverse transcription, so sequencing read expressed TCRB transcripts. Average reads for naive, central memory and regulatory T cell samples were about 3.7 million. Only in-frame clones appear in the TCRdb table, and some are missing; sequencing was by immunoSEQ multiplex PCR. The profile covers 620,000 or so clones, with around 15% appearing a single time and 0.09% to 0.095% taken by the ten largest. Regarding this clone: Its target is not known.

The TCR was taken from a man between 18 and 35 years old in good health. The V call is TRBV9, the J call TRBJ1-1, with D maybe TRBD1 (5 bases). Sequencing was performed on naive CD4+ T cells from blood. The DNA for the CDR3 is TGTGCCAGCAGCGTAGATCAGGGTGGCGGGACTGAAGCTTTCTTT. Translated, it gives CASSVDQGGGTEAFF.